A single sample is the source of the 3 T cell receptor beta chains below, sequenced in a study of blood T cell repertoires in COVID-19. Produced via immunoSEQ multiplex PCR; TCRdb's table is partial and in-frame only. The sample includes 150,000 to 200,000 clones, roughly 80% of them seen just once. The specimen sequenced was peripheral blood. These TCRs come from a woman aged 35 to 49 with COVID-19, enrolled during active disease.

The chain combines TRBV2 with TRBJ1-6; D might be TRBD1 (5 bases). CDR1 and CDR2 (germline): SNHLY, FYNNEI. Trimming pared 3 bases from V and 1 base from J, leaving 13 bases between. The CDR3 runs to 17 residues. The CDR3 DNA follows: TGTGCCAGCAGTGATATTAGGGGTCGGTCCTATAATTCACCCCTCCACTTT. It specifies CASSDIRGRSYNSPLHF.

J is TRBJ2-3 and V is TRBV20-1; 8 bases match TRBD2. The CDR3 spans 18 residues. The J segment lost 3 bases and the V segment lost 3 bases, leaving 17 bases of the junction unmatched. The V gene's germline CDR1 is DFQATT and CDR2 SNEGSKA (reference sequence). The CDR3 DNA reads as TGCAGTGCTAGTTTTTATCCGGCGAGCGGGAGTTGGACAGATACGCAGTATTTT. Translation gives CSASFYPASGSWTDTQYF.

The gene calls are TRBV30 and TRBJ2-7, with D unclear. CDR3 length: 13 amino acids. Germline V gene data show CDR1 as GTSNPN and CDR2 as SVGIG (reference sequence). Trimming left V 4 bases short and J 2 bases short, with 12 bases between. As DNA, the CDR3 is TGTGCCTGGACTGTCGACAAGACCTACGAGCAGTACTTC. Translation gives CAWTVDKTYEQYF.